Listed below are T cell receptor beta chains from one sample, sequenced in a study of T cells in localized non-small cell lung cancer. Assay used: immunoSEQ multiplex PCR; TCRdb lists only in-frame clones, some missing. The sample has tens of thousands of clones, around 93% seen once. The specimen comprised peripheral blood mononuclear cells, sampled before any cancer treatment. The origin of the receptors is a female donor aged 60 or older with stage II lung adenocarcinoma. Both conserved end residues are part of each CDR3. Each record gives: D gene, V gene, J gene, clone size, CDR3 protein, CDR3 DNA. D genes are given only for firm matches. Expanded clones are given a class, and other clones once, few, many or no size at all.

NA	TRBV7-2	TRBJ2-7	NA	CASSFLRSSYEQYF	TGTGCCAGCAGCTTTCTCAGGAGCTCCTACGAGCAGTACTTC
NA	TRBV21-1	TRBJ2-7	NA	CASSKPRTGTDREQYF	TGTGCCAGCAGCAAACCGAGGACAGGGACGGATAGAGAGCAGTACTTC
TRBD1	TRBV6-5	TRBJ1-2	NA	CASSYQKNRGRGYTF	TGTGCCAGCAGTTACCAAAAAAACAGGGGGCGAGGCTACACCTTC
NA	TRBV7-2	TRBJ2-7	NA	CASSFGQTSYEQYF	TGTGCCAGCAGCTTCGGACAGACTTCCTACGAGCAGTACTTC
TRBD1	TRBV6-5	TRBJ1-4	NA	CASSASGTVAEKLFF	TGTGCCAGCAGTGCCTCCGGGACAGTCGCTGAAAAACTGTTTTTT
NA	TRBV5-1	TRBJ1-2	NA	CASSLYTGEFYGYTF	TGCGCCAGCAGCTTGTATACTGGAGAATTCTATGGCTACACCTTC
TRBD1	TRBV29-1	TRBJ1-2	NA	CSVARDSPIDYGYTF	TGCAGCGTCGCCCGGGACAGCCCAATTGACTATGGCTACACCTTC
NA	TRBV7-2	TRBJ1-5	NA	CASSKDRNNQPQHF	TGTGCCAGCAGCAAAGACAGGAATAATCAACCCCAGCATTTT
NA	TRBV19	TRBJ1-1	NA	CASSIRGVANTEAFF	TGTGCCAGTAGTATAAGGGGGGTAGCGAACACTGAAGCTTTCTTT
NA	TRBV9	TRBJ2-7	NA	CASSVEPGSYEQYF	TGTGCCAGCAGCGTAGAGCCAGGGAGTTACGAGCAGTACTTC
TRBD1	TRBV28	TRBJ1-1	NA	CASSPPTGGMNTEAFF	TGTGCCAGCAGCCCACCCACAGGGGGCATGAACACTGAAGCTTTCTTT
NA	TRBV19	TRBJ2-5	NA	CASSLGGGTETQYF	TGTGCCAGTAGTCTCGGTGGAGGGACGGAGACCCAGTACTTC
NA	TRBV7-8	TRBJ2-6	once	CASSVPSSGANVLTF	TGTGCCAGCAGCGTACCGAGCTCTGGGGCCAACGTCCTGACTTTC
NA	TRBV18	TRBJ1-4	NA	CASSPQKEGNEKLFF	TGTGCCAGCTCACCACAAAAGGAAGGGAATGAAAAACTGTTTTTT
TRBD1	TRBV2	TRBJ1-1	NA	CASSADRLNTEAFF	TGTGCCAGCAGTGCGGACAGGCTGAACACTGAAGCTTTCTTT
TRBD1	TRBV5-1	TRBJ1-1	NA	CASSPTGASGKAFF	TGCGCCAGCAGCCCGACAGGGGCGTCGGGAAAAGCTTTCTTT
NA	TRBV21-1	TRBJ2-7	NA	CASSKSPGQRPLEQYF	TGTGCCAGCAGCAAATCACCGGGACAGCGGCCGCTGGAGCAGTACTTC
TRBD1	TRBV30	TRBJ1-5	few	CAWQGGQGRSQPQHF	TGTGCCTGGCAAGGGGGACAGGGAAGGAGTCAGCCCCAGCATTTT
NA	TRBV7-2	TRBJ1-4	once	CASSSRNEKLFF	TGTGCCAGCAGCTCCCGTAATGAAAAACTGTTTTTT
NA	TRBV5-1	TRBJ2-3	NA	CASSFRDPGADTQYF	TGCGCCAGCAGCTTCCGGGACCCTGGCGCAGATACGCAGTATTTT
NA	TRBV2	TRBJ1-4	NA	CASRRERIANEKLFF	TGTGCCAGCAGGAGGGAACGGATAGCTAATGAAAAACTGTTTTTT
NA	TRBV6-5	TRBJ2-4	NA	CASSSLDRFQNIQYF	TGTGCCAGCAGTTCCCTAGACAGATTCCAAAACATTCAGTACTTC
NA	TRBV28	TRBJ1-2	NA	CASISRTDNNYGYTF	TGTGCCAGCATTTCCAGGACAGATAATAACTATGGCTACACCTTC
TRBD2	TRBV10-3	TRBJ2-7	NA	CAIKIKREGGEQYF	TGTGCCATCAAGATCAAGCGGGAGGGTGGGGAGCAGTACTTC
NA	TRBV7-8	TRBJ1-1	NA	CASSPLWQGSTEAFF	TGTGCCAGCAGCCCCCTATGGCAGGGCAGCACTGAAGCTTTCTTT
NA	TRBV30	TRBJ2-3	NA	CAWSREAGHTDTQYF	TGTGCCTGGAGTAGGGAAGCGGGTCACACAGATACGCAGTATTTT
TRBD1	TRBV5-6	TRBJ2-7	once	CASSIRGNYEQYF	TGTGCCAGCAGCATCAGGGGGAACTACGAGCAGTACTTC
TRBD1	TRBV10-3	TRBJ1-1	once	CAISVPGQENTEAFF	TGTGCCATCAGTGTACCGGGACAGGAGAACACTGAAGCTTTCTTT
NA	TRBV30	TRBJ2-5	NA	CAWSVLSETQYF	TGTGCCTGGAGTGTCCTCTCGGAGACCCAGTACTTC
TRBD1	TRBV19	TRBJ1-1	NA	CASVGGLGQGQFRAFF	TGTGCCAGCGTGGGCGGCCTTGGACAGGGGCAGTTTCGAGCTTTCTTT
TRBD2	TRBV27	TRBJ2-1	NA	CASSKPGLGSDEQFF	TGTGCCAGCAGTAAGCCGGGACTAGGGTCGGATGAGCAGTTCTTC
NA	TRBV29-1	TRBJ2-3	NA	CSVGGVEGTDTQYF	TGCAGCGTTGGCGGCGTTGAAGGAACAGATACGCAGTATTTT